This TCR beta chain was sequenced in a study of cytomegalovirus exposure and HLA in healthy donors. Only in-frame clones appear in the TCRdb table, and some are missing; sequencing was by immunoSEQ multiplex PCR. Seen here are around 400,000 clones, roughly 85% observed once, and the top ten hold 0.83%. In the case of this clone: What it recognizes is unknown.

Study-wide results and limits: For cytomegalovirus status, the classifier reportedly gave diagnoses with high specificity and sensitivity. A few of the chains that were CMV-associated were confirmed in vitro to be specific for CMV antigens.

In germline, CDR1 is SGHNT, CDR2 YYREEE (reference sequence). This CDR3 has 13 amino acids. Trimming shortened V by 4 bases and J by 4 bases, and 10 bases separated the two germline ends. This TCR was sampled from a woman aged 18-29 years in good health and CMV-seronegative. The specimen sequenced was PBMCs. The chain combines TRBV5-4 with TRBJ2-3, with D perhaps matching TRBD2 (5 bases). The CDR3 sequence: CASSPEVSDTQYF. For the CDR3, the DNA is TGTGCCAGCAGCCCGGAGGTGTCAGATACGCAGTATTTT.